A single sample gave rise to the 10 T cell receptor beta chains below, sequenced in a study of identical twins. Using its own MiXCR run on the 5' RACE reads, TCRdb lists one record per CDR3 protein. This sample has 350,000 to 400,000 distinct CDR3 sequences, with 7% to 9.5% found just once. Sequencing was carried out using naive T cells sorted from blood. These receptors came from a woman aged 50 to 60 in good health.

This chain connects TRBV11-3 to TRBJ2-1; 9 bases align to TRBD2. Germline assignment: CDR1 SGHNT and CDR2 YENEEA. The CDR3 runs 14 residues. The ends lost 8 bases at V and 5 bases at J; junction bases unmatched: 7. The CDR3 protein is CASSRLAVNNEQFF. In DNA, the CDR3 is TGTGCCAGCTCCCGACTAGCGGTCAACAATGAGCAGTTCTTC.

This clonotype was observed a few times. The rearrangement links TRBV10-3 to TRBJ2-1; TRBD2 matches at 10 bases. V lost 7 bases and J lost 8; bases outside the gene matches: 5. The CDR3 length is 13 residues. Germline loops: CDR1 ENHRY, CDR2 SYGVKD. The chain's CDR3 is CAITASGRDEQFF. Written as DNA, the CDR3 is TGTGCCATCACAGCTAGCGGGAGAGATGAGCAGTTCTTC.

This chain uses TRBV5-1 with TRBJ1-1, with no clear D. In germline, CDR1 is SGHRS, CDR2 YFSETQ. With 0 bases removed from V and 11 bases from J, the gap between germline ends came to 17 bases. The CDR3 contains 14 residues. CDR3 sequence: CASSLELANAEAFF. The CDR3 DNA reads TGCGCCAGCAGCTTGGAGTTGGCGAATGCCGAGGCTTTCTTT.

This clonotype was recorded many times. The V and J genes are TRBV27 and TRBJ1-1, with TRBD1 matching 9 bases. Germline CDR1 reads MNHEY; CDR2 reads SMNVEV (reference sequence). The CDR3 covers 13 residues. V lost 6 bases, J lost 7 bases, and 6 bases stayed unmatched. The CDR3 loop is CASSLGQGFEAFF. The CDR3 DNA follows: TGTGCCAGCAGCCTGGGACAGGGCTTTGAAGCTTTCTTT.

This clonotype was observed at least ten times. This chain connects TRBV5-1 to TRBJ2-7; 7 bases are a match to TRBD1. The trim removed 5 bases at V and 0 bases at J, leaving 5 bases unmatched. The CDR3 has 14 residues. From germline, CDR1 is SGHRS and CDR2 YFSETQ. The DNA for the CDR3 is TGCGCCAGCAGTAGGGACAGCGACTCCTACGAGCAGTACTTC. Translating gives CASSRDSDSYEQYF.

The genes are TRBV29-1 and TRBJ2-3, with 7 bases aligning to TRBD1. V dropped 3 bases and J dropped 5; count of bases not matched to a gene: 5. The CDR3 covers 13 residues. CDR1 SQVTM and CDR2 ANQGSEA come from the germline V gene. CDR3 nucleotide sequence: TGCAGCGTTGAGAGGGGGCGAGGAGATACGCAGTATTTT. Its translation is CSVERGRGDTQYF.

This clonotype showed up just a few times. The rearrangement uses TRBV5-1 and TRBJ2-7; 9 bases align to TRBD1. This CDR3 has 16 residues. Germline trimming cut 4 bases from V and 3 bases from J; bases unmatched to any gene: 11. Germline V gives CDR1 SGHRS, CDR2 YFSETQ. CDR3 bases: TGCGCCAGCAGCGCGGGACCGGGACAGGGTCTCTACGAGCAGTACTTC. Translation gives CASSAGPGQGLYEQYF.

The chain recombines TRBV28 with TRBJ1-4; TRBD1 matches 11 bases. The ends lost 3 bases at V and 4 bases at J; junction bases unmatched: 4. Per germline, CDR1 MDHEN and CDR2 SYDVKM. CDR3 length: 16 amino acids. The CDR3 nucleotides are TGTGCCAGCAGTTTGAGGACAGGGGGCAATAATGAAAAACTGTTTTTT. Amino acid sequence: CASSLRTGGNNEKLFF.

This clonotype was detected ten times or more. The rearrangement links TRBV5-1 to TRBJ1-1; tentative D call: TRBD1 (6 bases). Trimming removed 5 bases from V and 11 bases from J, with 16 bases in between. This CDR3 comprises 12 residues. Germline V gives CDR1 SGHRS, CDR2 YFSETQ. This CDR3 reads CASSHTGNEAFF. In nucleotides, the CDR3 is TGCGCCAGCAGTCATACAGGGAACGAGGCTTTCTTT.

This clonotype was seen only a few times. The genes are TRBV24-1 and TRBJ2-1, with 10 bases lining up with TRBD2. The CDR3 runs 15 residues. Germline V CDR1 and CDR2: KGHDR, SFDVKD. Trimming removed 6 bases from V and 7 bases from J; junction bases left unmatched: 8. CDR3 DNA sequence: TGTGCCACCAGTCCCAGACTAGCGGGTTGGAATGAGCAGTTCTTC. Translation gives CATSPRLAGWNEQFF.